These 20 T cell receptor beta chains originate from one sample sequenced in a study of T cells in Graves' hyperthyroidism and ophthalmopathy. What was amplified from RNA transcripts were TCR beta CDR3 regions. TCR CDR3 underwent first-round RT-PCR with the HTBI primer set. MiXCR, applied by TCRdb to the multiplex PCR reads, yields one record per CDR3 protein. In the table there are a few hundred thousand distinct CDR3 sequences, approximately 14% of which are singletons. The specimen sequenced was blood. The receptors here all came from a woman younger than 45 with Graves' hyperthyroidism.

This clonotype was detected only a few times. The chain couples TRBV5-1 to TRBJ2-7; the D gene is possibly TRBD2 (6 bases). V gave up 3 bases and J gave up 3 bases, with 16 bases separating them. Germline V CDR1 and CDR2: SGHRS, YFSETQ. This CDR3 region has 15 residues. CDR3 nucleotides: TGCGCCAGCAGCTGGAGACTAGATCCTGGCTACGAGCAGTACTTC. It encodes CASSWRLDPGYEQYF.

This clonotype has ten or more counts. This rearrangement joins TRBV7-2 to TRBJ2-7; TRBD2 aligns across 11 bases. CDR3 length: 16 residues. Germline V lookup: CDR1 SGHTA, CDR2 FQGNSA. Trimming cost V 1 base and J 3 bases; bases outside gene matches: 5. This CDR3 reads CASSLGGSGRGYEQYF. The CDR3 region has the DNA TGTGCCAGCAGCTTAGGGGGTAGCGGGAGGGGCTACGAGCAGTACTTC. Full variable domain (outside the CDR3, taken from reference TRBV7-2 and TRBJ2-7): GAGVSQSPSNKVTEKGKDVELRCDPISGHTALYWYRQSLGQGLEFLIYFQGNSAPDKSGLPSDRFSAERTGGSVSTLTIQRTQQEDSAVYLCASSLGGSGRGYEQYFGPGTRLTVT.

This chain connects TRBV12-3 or TRBV12-4 to TRBJ2-7; 7 bases agree with TRBD1. The CDR3 extends over 15 amino acids. With V trimmed by 4 bases and J by 6 bases, 12 bases remained unmatched. CDR3 in amino acids: CASSYTLDRVSEQYF. The CDR3 bases are TGTGCCAGCAGTTACACCCTTGACAGGGTAAGCGAGCAGTACTTC.

This sequence joins TRBV27 and TRBJ2-7, with D hard to call. CDR1 and CDR2 (germline): MNHEY, SMNVEV (reference sequence). V was pared by 7 bases and J by 5 bases, with 15 bases between. The CDR3 loop spans 13 amino acids. This CDR3 is CASKKGIWDEQYF. The CDR3 DNA follows: TGTGCCAGCAAGAAGGGAATCTGGGACGAGCAGTACTTC.

The rearrangement joins TRBV9 to TRBJ1-6; possibly TRBD1 for D (6 bases). Germline assignment: CDR1 SGDLS and CDR2 YYNGEE. Trimming took off 3 bases at V and 4 bases at J, with 20 bases between the two ends. The CDR3 contains 18 residues. The CDR3 bases are TGTGCCAGCAGCGAGGGGTGGGGAGGGGGGTTTTATAATTCACCCCTCCACTTT. It is translated as CASSEGWGGGFYNSPLHF.

This clonotype was detected ten times or more. J is TRBJ2-7 and V is TRBV3-1, with D perhaps TRBD1 (6 bases). Trimming left V 2 bases short and J 0 bases short, with 11 bases between. CDR1 is LGHDT and CDR2 is YNNKEL in the germline V gene (reference sequence). The CDR3 is 15 amino acids. The CDR3 spells CASSQTGTSSYEQYF. CDR3 bases: TGTGCCAGCAGCCAAACAGGGACCAGCTCCTACGAGCAGTACTTC.

With regard to this clonotype: The germline gene is not matched at one end of the junction; a read error may be the cause. The chain employs TRBV5-1 and TRBJ2-7; D may correspond to TRBD1 or TRBD2 (5 bases each). The CDR3 runs 15 residues. Germline V gene sequence: CDR1 SGHRS, CDR2 YFSETQ. In nucleotides, the CDR3 is TGCGCCGGCAGCCCAGCGGCACAGGACACCTACGAGCAGTACTTC. Translating it yields CAGSPAAQDTYEQYF. The variable domain in full, with the rest retrieved from reference TRBV5-1 and TRBJ2-7, is KAGVTQTPRYLIKTRGQQVTLSCSPISGHRSVSWYQQTPGQGLQFLFEYFSETQRNKGNFPGRFSGRQFSNSRSEMNVSTLELGDSALYLCAGSPAAQDTYEQYFGPGTRLTVT.

The chain combines TRBV4-1 with TRBJ1-4, with D perhaps TRBD1 (6 bases). The CDR3 has 15 amino acids. V lost 4 bases and J lost 3, with 12 bases in between. From germline, CDR1 is MGHRA and CDR2 YSYEKL. The CDR3 region is CASSRGAAANEKLFF. The DNA for the CDR3 is TGCGCCAGCAGCCGGGGGGCCGCGGCTAATGAAAAACTGTTTTTT.

Only a few counts were recorded for this clonotype. The chain links TRBV10-1 to TRBJ2-1; 9 nucleotides agree with TRBD2. CDR3 length: 17 amino acids. V dropped 10 bases and J dropped 0; count of bases not matched to a gene: 13. The germline V gene encodes CDR1 WNHNN and CDR2 SYGVQD (reference sequence). CDR3 protein: CATPGLAVPSSYNEQFF. CDR3 nucleotide sequence: TGCGCCACCCCGGGACTAGCCGTTCCTAGCTCCTACAATGAGCAGTTCTTC.

The chain has TRBV7-9 and TRBJ2-7; no definite D call. Germline CDR1 reads SEHNR; CDR2 reads FQNEAQ (reference sequence). The CDR3 length is 15 residues. Trimming removed 5 bases at V and 4 bases at J, with 18 bases between. As DNA, the CDR3 is TGTGCCAGCAGCCCCCTCAGTGGGTCGGAGTACGAGCAGTACTTC. Amino acid sequence: CASSPLSGSEYEQYF.

Many counts were recorded for this clonotype. The DNA of the CDR3 is TGCGCCAGCAGCCTGGGAATGACTGAAGCTTTCTTT. Encoded protein: CASSLGMTEAFF. The genes are TRBV5-1 and TRBJ1-1; unclear D gene. V was cut by 4 bases and J by 5 bases, with 9 bases left in between. The germline gives CDR1 SGHRS, CDR2 YFSETQ. CDR3 length equals 12 residues.

This chain links TRBV7-2 with TRBJ1-3; no definite D call. The CDR3 is made up of 15 amino acids. Looked up from germline, CDR1 is SGHTA and CDR2 is FQGNSA. V lost 2 bases and J lost 0, with 8 bases in between. CDR3 sequence (DNA): TGTGCCAGCAGCTTACAGACGACCTCTGGAAACACCATATATTTT. This encodes CASSLQTTSGNTIYF.

This clonotype has just a few counts. The junction departs from germline at one end; a sequencing error may be responsible. The rearrangement links TRBV7-7 to TRBJ2-5; no firm D call. Per germline, CDR1 SSHAT and CDR2 FNYEAQ (reference sequence). The CDR3 sequence is 13 residues long. This chain's CDR3 is CASSSFAQETQYF. For the CDR3, the DNA is TGTGCTAGCAGCTCATTCGCCCAAGAGACCCAGTACTTC.

Only one count was recorded for this clonotype. A much larger clone sits a single nucleotide away, making a read error possible. This chain uses TRBV12-3 or TRBV12-4 with TRBJ1-2; TRBD1 matches 9 bases. The CDR3 totals 16 residues. V trimming: 10 bases; J trimming: 1 base; junction bases outside the gene matches: 13. The CDR3 region is CANTQGDRGFNYGYTF. The CDR3 DNA follows: TGTGCCAACACCCAGGGAGACAGGGGGTTTAACTATGGCTACACCTTC.

The chain joins TRBV20-1 to TRBJ2-7, with unresolved D. With 3 bases removed from V and 7 bases from J, the gap between germline ends came to 16 bases. Germline CDR1 and CDR2: DFQATT and SNEGSKA (reference sequence). CDR3 length: 13 amino acids. The CDR3 nucleotides are TGCAGTGCTAGGGTCCTAAGTTCTACTGAGCAGTACTTC. Protein sequence: CSARVLSSTEQYF.

Many counts were recorded for this clonotype. V usage is TRBV6-1 and J usage is TRBJ2-7, with 9 bases aligning to TRBD1. J lost 2 bases, V lost 2 bases, and 4 bases had no gene match. The CDR3 has 15 residues. Per germline, CDR1 MNHNS and CDR2 SASEGT. The CDR3 DNA sequence: TGTGCCAGCAGTGAAAGGGGACAGGGAACCTACGAGCAGTACTTC. Amino acid sequence: CASSERGQGTYEQYF.

This clonotype was seen at least ten times. V and J are TRBV7-8 and TRBJ2-7, with D possibly TRBD2 on 6 matching bases. There are 16 residues in the CDR3. The V gene's germline CDR1 is SGHVS and CDR2 FQNEAQ. V lost 2 bases and J 1 base, leaving 15 bases between the germline ends. The CDR3, as DNA: TGTGCCAGCAGCTTAAGGCGGGGAGGAGGGTCCTACGAGCAGTACTTC. Translation gives CASSLRRGGGSYEQYF. Full variable domain (remainder filled in from reference TRBV7-8 and TRBJ2-7): GAGVSQSPRYKVAKRGQDVALRCDPISGHVSLFWYQQALGQGPEFLTYFQNEAQLDKSGLPSDRFFAERPEGSVSTLKIQRTQQEDSAVYLCASSLRRGGGSYEQYFGPGTRLTVT.

This clonotype was seen at least ten times. The chain is built from TRBV6-1 and TRBJ2-7; D is possibly TRBD1 or TRBD2 (7 bases each). Trimming took 6 bases from V and 3 from J, leaving 15 bases between them. CDR3 length: 14 amino acids. From germline, CDR1 is MNHNS and CDR2 SASEGT. This CDR3 is CASSRGGGFYEQYF. The CDR3 bases are TGTGCCAGCAGCAGGGGGGGAGGGTTCTACGAGCAGTACTTC.

This clonotype was found many times. This sequence joins TRBV12-3 or TRBV12-4 and TRBJ1-6, with D perhaps TRBD1 (5 bases). V was shortened by 4 bases and J by 4 bases, with 20 bases between the two germline ends. The CDR3 sequence is 18 residues long. As DNA, the CDR3 is TGTGCCAGCAGTTACTCCCTAGCGGCAGGGCGTTATAATTCACCCCTCCACTTT. Protein: CASSYSLAAGRYNSPLHF.

This sequence joins TRBV20-1 and TRBJ2-3; the D gene is possibly TRBD1 (5 bases). V was cut by 1 base and J by 0 bases, with 23 bases left in between. The V gene's germline CDR1 is DFQATT and CDR2 SNEGSKA (reference sequence). This CDR3 comprises 19 residues. In DNA, the CDR3 is TGCAGTGCTAGAGCCATGAGCCTCTTGACAGTCTTGAGCACAGATACGCAGTATTTT. It encodes CSARAMSLLTVLSTDTQYF.